One TCR beta chain is described in this entry. This CDR3 has 22 residues. The V gene's germline CDR1 is LNHNV and CDR2 YYDKDF (reference sequence). V was cut by 3 bases and J by 0 bases, with 27 bases left in between. Repertoires were generated with immunoSEQ multiplex PCR, while TCRdb's copy carries only in-frame clones and drops some. The data contain 300,000 to 450,000 clones, more than 70% of them singletons. This entry is derived from a study of blood T cell repertoires in COVID-19. This rearrangement joins TRBV15 to TRBJ2-6; tentatively, D is TRBD2 (7 bases). The sequenced sample was peripheral blood. The origin of this receptor is a woman aged 55-69 years with COVID-19, enrolled during active disease. The DNA for the CDR3 is TGTGCCACCAGCAGGAGGCAGATTGACGGGGGGCACCCTAGCTCTGGGGCCAACGTCCTGACTTTC. It translates to CATSRRQIDGGHPSSGANVLTF.